This T cell receptor (beta chain) was sequenced in a study of T cell responses to AZD1222 COVID-19 vaccine. On this clone: Its antigen is still unknown.

This table comes from immunoSEQ multiplex PCR, and its TCRdb copy is limited to in-frame clones, with some not included. Seen here are 44,000 or so clones, 65% to 85% observed once, and the top ten hold 40% to 65%. With 0 bases removed from V and 1 base from J, the gap between germline ends came to 7 bases. The CDR3 length is 14 residues. The germline V gene encodes CDR1 GTSNPN and CDR2 SVGIG (reference sequence). Findings of the study overall: A mostly white British donor set with more females was recruited, and clonal diversity was possibly underestimated.

Here the sequenced sample was peripheral blood, taken on day 0 of AZD1222 vaccination. The clonotype comes from an adult in good health. The chain is built from TRBV30 and TRBJ1-5; D not resolved. The CDR3: CAWSVLTSNQPQHF. In nucleotides, the CDR3 is TGTGCCTGGAGTGTACTGACAAGCAATCAGCCCCAGCATTTT.